Following are 9 T cell receptor beta chains from one sample sequenced in a study of T cells expressing NK-cell markers. TCRdb reanalyzed the 5' RACE reads and collapses them to one entry per CDR3 protein, without DNA. With about 370,000 distinct CDR3 sequences in the sample, the ten largest clones hold around 10%. Material for sequencing was blood T cells: a sorted CD56 or NKG2C T cell subset, CD4+ or CD8+ T cells, or bulk PBMC T cells (not recorded which). Receptor source: a woman between 50 and 59 years old in good health.

This chain links TRBV20-1 with TRBJ2-3; the D call from TCRdb, TRBD2, cannot be confirmed without DNA. This CDR3 contains 16 residues. Germline assignment: CDR1 DFQATT and CDR2 SNEGSKA (reference sequence). CDR3 residues: CSARALLAGEYDTQYF.

The chain recombines TRBV7-9 with TRBJ2-7; TCRdb outputs TRBD1, but without DNA this stays unchecked. CDR1 and CDR2 from the germline V gene are SEHNR and FQNEAQ (reference sequence). This CDR3 spans 17 amino acids. The CDR3 sequence is CASSLPPGQGTRYEQYF.

The chain is built from TRBV7-9 and TRBJ2-2; as DNA is missing, the TRBD1 call by TCRdb cannot be tested. The germline V gene encodes CDR1 SEHNR and CDR2 FQNEAQ (reference sequence). CDR3 size: 19 residues. CDR3 in amino acids: CASSPRPGQGALGTGELFF.

The gene calls are TRBV7-8 and TRBJ2-7; TCRdb's assignment of TRBD2 cannot be checked, as there is no DNA. The CDR3 sequence is 15 residues long. Germline V lookup: CDR1 SGHVS, CDR2 FQNEAQ. CDR3 region: CASSPGTSGSGEQYF. The complete variable domain, with remaining parts taken from reference TRBV7-8 and TRBJ2-7, reads GAGVSQSPRYKVAKRGQDVALRCDPISGHVSLFWYQQALGQGPEFLTYFQNEAQLDKSGLPSDRFFAERPEGSVSTLKIQRTQQEDSAVYLCASSPGTSGSGEQYFGPGTRLTVT.

V and J are TRBV12-3 or TRBV12-4 and TRBJ2-1. This CDR3 spans 13 amino acids. CDR3 region: CASRLLGDGEQFF.

J is TRBJ2-4 and V is TRBV11-2; the D call of TRBD1 rests on TCRdb alone, since no DNA is present to check it. The CDR3 has 14 amino acids. Germline lookup yields CDR1 SGHAT and CDR2 FQNNGV. CDR3 region: CASSIRQGLAIQYF.

V and J are TRBV20-1 and TRBJ2-5. Germline CDR1 and CDR2: DFQATT and SNEGSKA (reference sequence). CDR3 size: 11 residues. CDR3 sequence: CSAIYGETQYF.

The genes are TRBV12-3 or TRBV12-4 and TRBJ2-7; checking the TCRdb D call of TRBD1 is not possible without DNA. This CDR3 has 16 amino acids. The CDR3 here is CASSPPGPTVSYEQYF.

This chain joins TRBV6-6 and TRBJ1-3. The CDR3 has 15 residues. Germline CDR1 and CDR2: MNHNY and SVGAGI (reference sequence). This chain's CDR3 is CASSYSSSTGNTIYF.